This TCR beta chain comes out of a study of monozygotic twins with cystic fibrosis. Study summary: Library input was around 3.1 micrograms of fragmented DNA, with approximately 16 PCR cycles. Notes on the study in general: Shared CDR3 numbers were not associated with age, concordance or severity. Co-twins had the most similar V usage for 13 of 16 pairs, J for 8.

Clones were sequenced by immunoSEQ multiplex PCR, and TCRdb holds only the in-frame ones, with some missing. Seen here are 20,000 to 25,000 clones, approximately 98% observed once, and the top ten hold roughly 0.15%. There are 14 residues in the CDR3. Germline loops: CDR1 MDHEN, CDR2 SYDVKM. J gave up 4 bases and V 4 bases, and 5 bases lay outside the gene matches. A note on this clone: The antigen remains undetermined.

The specimen was blood. The J gene is TRBJ1-2, the V gene TRBV28; TRBD1 agrees at 8 bases. This sequence was found in a girl under 18 with cystic fibrosis. The CDR3 sequence is CASSSGTGVYGYTF. CDR3 DNA sequence: TGTGCCAGCAGTTCCGGGACAGGCGTCTATGGCTACACCTTC.